What follows are 25 T cell receptor beta chains derived from one specimen sequenced in a study of blood T cell repertoires in COVID-19. Data came from immunoSEQ multiplex PCR; TCRdb stores just in-frame clones and leaves some out. Altogether fewer than 250,000 clones are present, 85% to 90% being singletons, with the ten largest covering around 16%. Sequencing was performed on PBMCs or T cells enriched from blood (not recorded which). These receptors were taken from a man aged 25-40 years who had been exposed to COVID-19.

This chain connects TRBV6-5 to TRBJ1-5; D remains unclear. V lost 5 bases and J 2 bases, leaving 13 bases between the germline ends. Germline values: CDR1 MNHEY, CDR2 SVGAGI. This CDR3 is built from 15 residues. As DNA, the CDR3 is TGTGCCAGCAGTCTAGACGGGTTAGGCAATCAGCCCCAGCATTTT. It translates to CASSLDGLGNQPQHF.

The rearrangement uses TRBV4-1 and TRBJ2-1; tentative D call: TRBD2 (6 bases). The length of the CDR3 is 13 residues. V was clipped by 8 bases and J by 5 bases, with 13 bases between them. Germline V gives CDR1 MGHRA, CDR2 YSYEKL. Written as DNA, the CDR3 is TGCGCCAGCCGAACCTCGGGGGACAATGAGCAGTTCTTC. Translation gives CASRTSGDNEQFF.

V is TRBV5-1 and J is TRBJ2-3; no clear D. V was pared by 2 bases and J by 2 bases, with 9 bases between. CDR1 and CDR2 from the germline V gene are SGHRS and YFSETQ. The CDR3 sequence is 14 residues long. CDR3 sequence: CASSFSESTDTQYF. The CDR3 DNA is TGCGCCAGCAGCTTCTCAGAATCCACAGATACGCAGTATTTT.

The V call is TRBV15, the J call TRBJ1-4; perhaps TRBD1 as D (5 bases). Per the germline V gene, CDR1 is LNHNV and CDR2 is YYDKDF (reference sequence). Trimming took off 5 bases at V and 6 bases at J, with 19 bases between the two ends. The CDR3 extends over 16 amino acids. This CDR3 reads CATSGGGPGNDEKLFF. For the CDR3, the DNA is TGTGCCACCAGCGGGGGGGGACCGGGAAACGATGAAAAACTGTTTTTT.

This clone was picked up one time. Its ends do not fully match the called genes, so a read error is possible. The chain has TRBV19 and TRBJ1-1; D not certain. This CDR3 spans 9 amino acids. From germline, CDR1 is LNHDA and CDR2 SQIVND (reference sequence). The CDR3 DNA reads as TGTGCCAGCAACCACGAGCACCACTTT. Its protein is CASNHEHHF.

The chain employs TRBV11-3 and TRBJ2-3, with no clear D. Looked up from germline, CDR1 is SGHNT and CDR2 is YENEEA. The CDR3 is made up of 14 amino acids. Trimming left V 2 bases short and J 1 base short, with 7 bases between. CDR3 loop: CASSLTAGTDTQYF. The CDR3 DNA reads TGTGCCAGCAGCTTAACCGCGGGCACAGATACGCAGTATTTT.

This chain uses TRBV4-2 with TRBJ1-1; D is uncertain. CDR1 is LGHNA and CDR2 is YNFKEQ in the germline V gene. The ends were cut back, 5 bases at V and 0 bases at J, with 13 bases in the middle. The CDR3 is 15 residues long. CDR3 coding DNA: TGTGCCAGCAGCTTAGGAGAGATCATGAACACTGAAGCTTTCTTT. It specifies CASSLGEIMNTEAFF.

Concerning this clone itself: The same CDR3 is also encoded by other DNA sequences in this sample. V gene TRBV11-3 combines with J gene TRBJ2-3, with D tentatively TRBD2 (7 bases). Germline loops: CDR1 SGHNT, CDR2 YENEEA. V was shortened by 5 bases and J by 1 base, with 13 bases between the two germline ends. This CDR3 is built from 15 residues. CDR3 sequence reads: CASSPRGGGTDTQYF. CDR3 DNA sequence: TGTGCCAGCAGCCCCCGCGGGGGCGGCACAGATACGCAGTATTTT.

The CDR3 loop is CASSLGQENSPLHF. In nucleotides, the CDR3 is TGTGCCAGCTCTCTTGGACAGGAAAATTCACCCCTCCACTTT. The chain carries TRBV18 and TRBJ1-6; 7 bases are shared with TRBD1. Germline lookup yields CDR1 KGHSH and CDR2 LQKENI. Trimming removed 6 bases from V and 7 bases from J; junction bases left unmatched: 6. The CDR3 loop spans 14 amino acids.

The rearrangement joins TRBV21-1 to TRBJ1-1; the table calls TRBD1, which could not be checked here. TRBV21-1 is a pseudogene segment. There are 9 residues in the CDR3. The CDR3 loop reads CASSGEAFF. The CDR3 DNA reads TGTGCCAGCAGCGGCGAAGCTTTCTTT.

This clone was observed a single time. The rearrangement joins TRBV18 to TRBJ2-2, with a tentative D call TRBD2 (5 bases). Germline CDR1 KGHSH, CDR2 LQKENI. CDR3 length: 13 amino acids. Deletions cut 2 bases from V and 9 bases from J, with 10 bases between. CDR3 nucleotides: TGTGCCAGCTCACCATCGGGGTCCCGGGAGCTGTTTTTT. It yields the protein CASSPSGSRELFF.

The chain has TRBV9 and TRBJ2-1; D is undetermined. This CDR3 region has 14 residues. Trimming took 4 bases from V and 6 from J, leaving 14 bases between them. Germline V gene data show CDR1 as SGDLS and CDR2 as YYNGEE. CDR3 bases: TGTGCCAGCAGCCCCGTGGGCCCCATCAATGAGCAGTTCTTC. Translation: CASSPVGPINEQFF.

J is TRBJ2-3 and V is TRBV7-2, with D possibly TRBD2 on 6 matching bases. The CDR3 has 14 amino acids. The V end lost 5 bases, the J end lost 2 bases, and 11 bases lay between the germline ends. Germline CDR1 and CDR2: SGHTA and FQGNSA. As DNA, the CDR3 is TGTGCCAGCAGCCCAGGACTAAACACAGATACGCAGTATTTT. Its protein is CASSPGLNTDTQYF.

The chain joins TRBV6-5 to TRBJ2-7; TRBD1 might be the D (6 bases). Per the germline V gene, CDR1 is MNHEY and CDR2 is SVGAGI. The CDR3 extends over 14 amino acids. V shed 6 bases and J shed 3 bases, with 15 bases lying between them. The CDR3 loop is CASRTGMGFYEQYF. CDR3 in DNA: TGTGCCAGCAGAACAGGGATGGGTTTCTACGAGCAGTACTTC.

The V and J genes are TRBV7-9 and TRBJ1-1; D might be TRBD1 (5 bases). The V and J ends lost 4 bases and 5 bases respectively, with 14 bases between them. Per germline, CDR1 SEHNR and CDR2 FQNEAQ (reference sequence). The CDR3 extends over 14 amino acids. Here the CDR3 DNA reads TGTGCCAGCAGCTCCAGGGTGGTTTTAACTGAAGCTTTCTTT. It is translated as CASSSRVVLTEAFF.

The CDR3 spells CASSFIAGRFRNEQFF. CDR3 DNA sequence: TGTGCCAGCAGCTTCATCGCGGGCCGTTTCCGTAATGAGCAGTTCTTC. This chain uses TRBV5-6 with TRBJ2-1; TRBD2 is a possible D gene (5 bases). The length of the CDR3 is 16 residues. The V gene lost 2 bases and the J gene lost 7 bases, with 19 bases spanning the gap. Germline loops: CDR1 SGHDT, CDR2 YYEEEE.

This clone was picked up one time. This chain connects TRBV6-6 to TRBJ2-2; 7 bases agree with TRBD1. With 5 bases clipped from V and 1 base from J, the junction kept 10 bases outside the gene matches. The length of the CDR3 is 17 residues. Per germline, CDR1 MNHNY and CDR2 SVGAGI (reference sequence). The CDR3 reads CASSQSGQIENTGELFF. The CDR3 nucleotides read TGTGCCAGCAGTCAATCGGGACAGATCGAGAACACCGGGGAGCTGTTTTTT.

This clone was seen a single time. This chain uses TRBV19 with TRBJ1-4; D perhaps matches TRBD1 (6 bases). In germline, CDR1 is LNHDA, CDR2 SQIVND (reference sequence). The CDR3 runs 16 residues. The V and J ends lost 7 bases and 4 bases respectively, with 19 bases between them. The CDR3 here is CASIRRLAGVNEKLFF. CDR3 nucleotide sequence: TGTGCCAGTATCCGGAGGTTGGCAGGGGTTAATGAAAAACTGTTTTTT.

The rearrangement joins TRBV3-1 (or the pseudogene TRBV3-2) to TRBJ1-2; D perhaps matches TRBD1 (6 bases). The CDR3 spans 13 residues. The germline CDR1 and CDR2 sequences are LGHDT and YNNKEL (reference sequence). The V end lost 3 bases, the J end lost 4 bases, and 9 bases lay between the germline ends. In DNA, the CDR3 is TGTGCCAGCAGCCAGGACAGAACCTATGGCTACACCTTC. This sequence encodes CASSQDRTYGYTF.

The V call is TRBV4-1, the J call TRBJ1-2; D unresolved. The germline gives CDR1 MGHRA, CDR2 YSYEKL. V lost 3 bases and J 0 bases, leaving 17 bases between the germline ends. This CDR3 has 17 amino acids. The CDR3 protein is CASSHRDGQIANYGYTF. DNA for the CDR3: TGCGCCAGCAGCCACCGGGATGGCCAAATTGCTAACTATGGCTACACCTTC.

V and J are TRBV10-3 and TRBJ1-4, with TRBD1 identical over 7 bases. Germline loops: CDR1 ENHRY, CDR2 SYGVKD. The CDR3 has 14 amino acids. V dropped 5 bases and J dropped 8; count of bases not matched to a gene: 8. The CDR3 region has the DNA TGTGCCATCAGTCAGGACAGGACGACCGAAAAACTGTTTTTT. Its translation: CAISQDRTTEKLFF.

This clone has a handful of counts. This chain's CDR3 is CASSVGGTEDGYTF. The CDR3 nucleotides read TGTGCCAGCAGCGTTGGGGGGACGGAGGATGGCTACACCTTC. The chain combines TRBV9 with TRBJ1-2; weak D call: TRBD1 (5 bases). The CDR3 contains 14 residues. Trimming cost V 2 bases and J 6 bases, with 14 bases left between them. Germline values: CDR1 SGDLS, CDR2 YYNGEE.

This sequence joins TRBV3-1 (or the pseudogene TRBV3-2) and TRBJ2-7; TRBD2 is a possible D gene (7 bases). The CDR3 is made up of 17 amino acids. The ends were cut back, 2 bases at V and 2 bases at J, with 19 bases in the middle. Per the germline V gene, CDR1 is LGHDT and CDR2 is YNNKEL (reference sequence). Here the CDR3 reads CASSQPWLCGGPYEQYF. CDR3 nucleotide sequence: TGTGCCAGCAGCCAACCGTGGTTGTGCGGGGGCCCCTACGAGCAGTACTTC.

In its sample, this clone was seen once. The chain joins TRBV13 to TRBJ1-6, with 7 bases lining up with TRBD1. V lost 3 bases to trimming and J lost 6 bases; unmatched junction nucleotides: 2. Germline V lookup: CDR1 PRHDT, CDR2 FYEKMQ (reference sequence). The CDR3 consists of 14 residues. CDR3 region: CASSLDRLNSPLHF. CDR3 DNA sequence: TGTGCCAGCAGCTTGGACAGGCTTAATTCACCCCTCCACTTT.

The rearrangement joins TRBV10-1 to TRBJ1-1; 7 nucleotides line up with TRBD1. The CDR3 loop spans 15 amino acids. The ends lost 6 bases at V and 1 base at J; junction bases unmatched: 8. The germline gives CDR1 WNHNN, CDR2 SYGVQD (reference sequence). CDR3 nucleotide sequence: TGCGCCAGCAGCGAAGCCGGGACAGCGAACACTGAAGCTTTCTTT. Protein product: CASSEAGTANTEAFF.